This TCR beta chain was captured in a study of control samples from healthy donors and cancer patients. Unmatched junction bases numbered 5, after V lost 4 bases and J lost 6 bases. Germline CDR1 reads SGHRS; CDR2 reads YFSETQ. The CDR3 spans 15 residues. The table came from immunoSEQ multiplex PCR; TCRdb's copy has only in-frame clones and leaves some out. Altogether around 200,000 clones are present, 85% to 95% being singletons, with the ten largest covering more than 1.3%. This TCR derives from a man in his fifties in good health. The rearrangement joins TRBV5-1 to TRBJ2-1; 12 nucleotides agree with TRBD2. The sample comprised blood. The CDR3 sequence: CASSRLAGEVNEQFF. The DNA for the CDR3 is TGCGCCAGCAGCCGACTAGCGGGGGAAGTCAATGAGCAGTTCTTC.